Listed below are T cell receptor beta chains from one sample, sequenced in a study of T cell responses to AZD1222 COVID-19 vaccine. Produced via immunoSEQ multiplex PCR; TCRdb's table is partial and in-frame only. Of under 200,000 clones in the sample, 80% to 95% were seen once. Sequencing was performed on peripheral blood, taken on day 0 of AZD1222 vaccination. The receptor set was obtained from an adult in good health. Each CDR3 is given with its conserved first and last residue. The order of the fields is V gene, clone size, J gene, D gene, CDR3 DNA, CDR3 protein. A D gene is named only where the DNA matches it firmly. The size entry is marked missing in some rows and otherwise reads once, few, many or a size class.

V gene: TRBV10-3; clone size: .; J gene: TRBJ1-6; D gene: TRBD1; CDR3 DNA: TGTGCCATCGCAAGAACAGGGGCTAATCCGAGTAATTCACCCCTCCACTTT; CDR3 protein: CAIARTGANPSNSPLHF
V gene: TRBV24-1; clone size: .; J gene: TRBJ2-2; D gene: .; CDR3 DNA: TGTGCCACCAGTGATTCTTTCACCGGGGAGCTGTTTTTT; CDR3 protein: CATSDSFTGELFF
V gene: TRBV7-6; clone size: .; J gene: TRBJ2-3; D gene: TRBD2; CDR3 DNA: TGTGCCAGCAGCTACAACTCCCCGGGACTAGCGACAGATACGCAGTATTTT; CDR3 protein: CASSYNSPGLATDTQYF
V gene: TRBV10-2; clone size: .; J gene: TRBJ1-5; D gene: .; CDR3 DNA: TGCGCCAGCAGTTCAATCGGACCCAATCAGCCCCAGCATTTT; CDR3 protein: CASSSIGPNQPQHF
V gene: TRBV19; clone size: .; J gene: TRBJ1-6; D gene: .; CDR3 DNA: TGTGCCAGTAGTAAAGAGAGAAGCTCCTATAATTCACCCCTCCACTTT; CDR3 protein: CASSKERSSYNSPLHF
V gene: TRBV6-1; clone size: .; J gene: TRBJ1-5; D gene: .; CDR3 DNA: TGTGCCAGCAGTGAAGCCGGGGGGTATTGGAATCAGCCCCAGCATTTT; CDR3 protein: CASSEAGGYWNQPQHF
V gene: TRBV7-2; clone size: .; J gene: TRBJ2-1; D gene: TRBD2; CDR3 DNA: TGTGCCAGCAGCCTCCGGCCCGGCGGGGGGGCTTACAATGAGCAGTTCTTC; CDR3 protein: CASSLRPGGGAYNEQFF
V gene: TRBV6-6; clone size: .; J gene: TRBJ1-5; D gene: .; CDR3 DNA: TGTGCCAGCAGTTACTATAGCAGGGGCAATCAGCCCCAGCATTTT; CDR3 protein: CASSYYSRGNQPQHF
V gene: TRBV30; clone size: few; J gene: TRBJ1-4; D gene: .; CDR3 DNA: TGTGCCTGGAGACCCCATCCTAACGGGGAAAAACTGTTTTTT; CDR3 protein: CAWRPHPNGEKLFF
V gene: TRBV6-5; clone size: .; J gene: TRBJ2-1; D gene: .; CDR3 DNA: TGTGCCAGCAGACGTCCGGCGGATGAGCAGTTCTTC; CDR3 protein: CASRRPADEQFF
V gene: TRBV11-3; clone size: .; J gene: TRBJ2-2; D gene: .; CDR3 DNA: TGTGCCAGCAGAGAGACCGCCGCGAACACCGGGGAGCTGTTTTTT; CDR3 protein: CASRETAANTGELFF
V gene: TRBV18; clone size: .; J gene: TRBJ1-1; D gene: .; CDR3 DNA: TGTGCCAGCTCACAAAAAACTGAAGCTTTCTTT; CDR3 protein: CASSQKTEAFF
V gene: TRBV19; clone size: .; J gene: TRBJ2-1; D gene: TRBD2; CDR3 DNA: TGTGCCAGTAGTAGGGAAAGGGCTAGCGGTTACAATGAGCAGTTCTTC; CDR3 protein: CASSRERASGYNEQFF
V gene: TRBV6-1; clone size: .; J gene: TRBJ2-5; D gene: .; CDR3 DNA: TGTGCCAGCAGTGATTTCCCCTTTGGCGAGACCCAGTACTTC; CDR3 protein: CASSDFPFGETQYF
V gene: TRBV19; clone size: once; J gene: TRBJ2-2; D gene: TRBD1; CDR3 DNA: TGTGCCAGTAGAACTGGACAGGGCAATAGCGGGGAGCTGTTTTTT; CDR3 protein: CASRTGQGNSGELFF
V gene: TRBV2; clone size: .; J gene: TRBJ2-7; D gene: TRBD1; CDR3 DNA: TGTGCCAGCAGTGCAACAGGGGTTATGGGCTACGAGCAGTACTTC; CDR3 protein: CASSATGVMGYEQYF
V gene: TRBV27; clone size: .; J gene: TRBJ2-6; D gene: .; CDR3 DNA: TGTGCCAGCAGTGGGTATCGCTCTGGGGCCAACGTCCTGACTTTC; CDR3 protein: CASSGYRSGANVLTF
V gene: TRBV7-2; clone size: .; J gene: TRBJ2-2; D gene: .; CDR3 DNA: TGTGCCAGCAGACCCGGGACGGAGAACACCGGGGAGCTGTTTTTT; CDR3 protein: CASRPGTENTGELFF
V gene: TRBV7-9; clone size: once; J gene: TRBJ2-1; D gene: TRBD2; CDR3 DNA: TGTGCCAGCAGCGTAGCGGGGGGGCCTTGGAATGAGCAGTTCTTC; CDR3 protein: CASSVAGGPWNEQFF
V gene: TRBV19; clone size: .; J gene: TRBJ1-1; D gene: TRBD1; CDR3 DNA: TGTGCCAGTAGTATAGGGACAGGGTGGAACACTGAAGCTTTCTTT; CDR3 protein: CASSIGTGWNTEAFF
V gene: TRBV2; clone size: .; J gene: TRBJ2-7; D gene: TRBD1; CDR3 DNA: TGTGCCAGCAGCCAGTTAGACAGGGGCTACGAGCAGTACTTC; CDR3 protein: CASSQLDRGYEQYF
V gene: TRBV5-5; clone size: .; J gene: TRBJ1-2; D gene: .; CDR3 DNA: TGTGCCAGCAGTCAGGGTCAGGGCTATGGCTACACCTTC; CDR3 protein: CASSQGQGYGYTF